The 5 T cell receptor beta chains presented below share a single source sample, sequenced in a study of graft-versus-host responses after intestinal transplantation (dated by TCRdb to the early 2020s). What the time point label conveys for this sample: cells obtained before transplantation from donor or recipient. Mixed lymphocyte reactions plated 200,000 CFSE-labeled pre-transplant responders with 200,000 irradiated violet-dye-labeled stimulators and were cultured for around six days. The library was made by the immunoSEQ multiplex PCR assay. The table comes from immuneACCESS by way of TCRdb, which keeps in-frame sequences with V and J called. Part of the clones is missing from these tables; in studies checked, under half for an unresolved V gene and the rest for unknown reasons. The sample yields around 8,000 clones; roughly 30% were counted once. About 1.9% of the sample goes to the ten largest clones.

The starting material was alloreactive CD8+ T cells from a mixed lymphocyte reaction culture, obtained before intestinal transplant. This specimen's cell subset or site label, interpreted: CFSE-low proliferating T cells sorted from roughly six-day pre-transplant mixed lymphocyte reaction (GvH or HvG direction). Every receptor here comes from a human patient who received an intestinal transplant.

This clone appeared a few times. V gene TRBV27 combines with J gene TRBJ1-5; D might be TRBD1 (6 bases). Deletions cut 3 bases from V and 0 bases from J, with 12 bases between. This CDR3 is built from 16 residues. Germline-derived CDR1 and CDR2 are MNHEY and SMNVEV (reference sequence). In DNA, the CDR3 is TGTGCCAGCAGTTTTCCCGACAGGTATAGCAATCAGCCCCAGCATTTT. Residues: CASSFPDRYSNQPQHF.

The chain links TRBV18 to TRBJ2-1; 8 nucleotides match TRBD2. This CDR3 is 18 amino acids long. Losses at the gene ends were 4 bases for V and 5 bases for J; bases not matched to a gene: 16. CDR1 and CDR2 from the germline V gene are KGHSH and LQKENI. The CDR3 DNA follows: TGTGCCAGCTCACTACAACCCCCCGCGGGGGGTCCTAACAATGAGCAGTTCTTC. This codes for CASSLQPPAGGPNNEQFF.

This chain joins TRBV30 and TRBJ2-2, with D perhaps matching TRBD2 (6 bases). Germline-derived CDR1 and CDR2 are GTSNPN and SVGIG (reference sequence). V lost 0 bases, J lost 9 bases, and 14 bases lay in between. The CDR3 length is 14 residues. As DNA, the CDR3 is TGTGCCTGGAGTGTTGGAGGGAGTCAGAGGGAGCTGTTTTTT. Translation: CAWSVGGSQRELFF.

This clone has a single count. The chain links TRBV30 to TRBJ1-2; 8 bases align to TRBD1. This CDR3 region has 16 residues. V shed 3 bases, J shed 4 bases, and the junction held 13 bases outside the gene matches. Germline V gives CDR1 GTSNPN, CDR2 SVGIG (reference sequence). In DNA, the CDR3 is TGTGCCTGGAGCGACAGGGGTTACCCAATGATCTATGGCTACACCTTC. Amino acid sequence: CAWSDRGYPMIYGYTF.

This clone was found once. This sequence joins TRBV5-5 and TRBJ2-3, with 7 bases matching TRBD2. Germline V gene data show CDR1 as SGHKS and CDR2 as YYEKEE (reference sequence). There are 19 residues in the CDR3. V trimming: 1 base; J trimming: 1 base; junction bases outside the gene matches: 15. The CDR3 nucleotides read TGTGCCAGCAGCTTGTTGGGTGGGGGGGTTGGCGGACGCACAGATACGCAGTATTTT. This encodes CASSLLGGGVGGRTDTQYF. The variable domain in full, with the rest retrieved from reference TRBV5-5 and TRBJ2-3, is DAGVTQSPTHLIKTRGQQVTLRCSPISGHKSVSWYQQVLGQGPQFIFQYYEKEERGRGNFPDRFSARQFPNYSSELNVNALLLGDSALYLCASSLLGGGVGGRTDTQYFGPGTRLTVL.